This T cell receptor beta chain derives from a study of T cell responses to AZD1222 COVID-19 vaccine. Study-wide context: Researchers grouped second doses given at about 4 or about 12 weeks into one pool.

As for this clone: Its cognate antigen is unknown.

CDR1 and CDR2 (germline): MNHEY, SMNVEV (reference sequence). The CDR3 sequence is 16 residues long. Unmatched junction bases numbered 3, after V lost 5 bases and J lost 0 bases. Study observations and caveats: Donors were largely white British and mainly female; clonal diversity was possibly underestimated. Repertoire collection took place solely once the T cell response had peaked. At baseline, seropositivity was found in only a handful of AZD1222 recipients.

Sequencing was performed with immunoSEQ multiplex PCR; in TCRdb, only in-frame clones are kept and a portion is missing. Here the sample spans about 160,000 clones, about nine tenths being singletons. The source of this sequence is an adult in good health. The specimen was peripheral blood, collected on day 0 of AZD1222 vaccination. The chain is built from TRBV27 and TRBJ1-4, with 10 bases lining up with TRBD1. CDR3 loop: CASSGGTGATNEKLFF. CDR3 nucleotides: TGTGCCAGCAGTGGCGGGACAGGGGCAACTAATGAAAAACTGTTTTTT.